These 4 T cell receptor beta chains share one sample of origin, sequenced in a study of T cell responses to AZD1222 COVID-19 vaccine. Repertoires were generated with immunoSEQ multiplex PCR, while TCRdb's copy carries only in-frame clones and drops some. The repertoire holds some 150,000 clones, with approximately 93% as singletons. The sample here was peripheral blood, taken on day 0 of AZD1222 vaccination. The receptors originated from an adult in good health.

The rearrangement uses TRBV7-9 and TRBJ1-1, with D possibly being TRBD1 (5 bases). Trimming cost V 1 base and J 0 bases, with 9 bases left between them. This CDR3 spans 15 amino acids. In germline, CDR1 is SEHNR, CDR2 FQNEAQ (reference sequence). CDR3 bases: TGTGCCAGCAGCTTAGGGACATACATGAACACTGAAGCTTTCTTT. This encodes CASSLGTYMNTEAFF.

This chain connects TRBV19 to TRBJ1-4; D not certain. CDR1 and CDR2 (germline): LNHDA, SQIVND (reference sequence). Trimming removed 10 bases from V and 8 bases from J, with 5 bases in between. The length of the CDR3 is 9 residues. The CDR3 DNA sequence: TGTGCCAATAACGAAAAACTGTTTTTT. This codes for CANNEKLFF.

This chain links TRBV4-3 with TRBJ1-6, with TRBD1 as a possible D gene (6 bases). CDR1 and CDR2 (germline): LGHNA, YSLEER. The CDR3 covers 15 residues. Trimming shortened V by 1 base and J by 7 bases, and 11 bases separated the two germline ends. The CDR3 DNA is TGCGCCAGCAGCCAAGCCTGGGACACCAATTCACCCCTCCACTTT. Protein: CASSQAWDTNSPLHF.

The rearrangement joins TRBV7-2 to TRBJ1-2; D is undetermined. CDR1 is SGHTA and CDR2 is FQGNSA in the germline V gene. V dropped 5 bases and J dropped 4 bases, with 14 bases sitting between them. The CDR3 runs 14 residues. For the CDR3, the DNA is TGTGCCAGCAGCCCGGGAGGAGGCCTCTATGGCTACACCTTC. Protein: CASSPGGGLYGYTF.